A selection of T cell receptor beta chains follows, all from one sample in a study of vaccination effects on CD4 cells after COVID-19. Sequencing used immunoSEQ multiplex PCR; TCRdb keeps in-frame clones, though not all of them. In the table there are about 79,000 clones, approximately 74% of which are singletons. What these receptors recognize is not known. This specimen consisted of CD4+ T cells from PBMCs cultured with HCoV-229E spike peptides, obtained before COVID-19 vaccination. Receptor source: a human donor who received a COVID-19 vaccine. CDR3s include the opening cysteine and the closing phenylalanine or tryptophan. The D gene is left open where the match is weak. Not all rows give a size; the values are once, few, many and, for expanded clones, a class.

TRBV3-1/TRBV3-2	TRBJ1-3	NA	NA	TGTGCCAGCAGCCAAATTTCTGGAAACACCATATATTTT	CASSQISGNTIYF
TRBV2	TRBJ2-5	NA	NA	TGTGCCAGCAGTCCCTTAGGGATTTCGTCAGAGACCCAGTACTTC	CASSPLGISSETQYF
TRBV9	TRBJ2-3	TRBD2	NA	TGTGCCAGCAGCACCTGGACTAGCACCGGAGATACGCAGTATTTT	CASSTWTSTGDTQYF
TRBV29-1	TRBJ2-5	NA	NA	TGCAGCGTCGCGGGGAAAGAGACCCAGTACTTC	CSVAGKETQYF
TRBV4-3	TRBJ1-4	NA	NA	TGCGCCAGCAGCCAAAGGCGGGAGGGGCGCGGTGAAAAACTGTTTTTT	CASSQRREGRGEKLFF
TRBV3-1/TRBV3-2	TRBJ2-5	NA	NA	TGTGCCAGCAGCCTATCCCGTGCACACGGGAAAGAGACCCAGTACTTC	CASSLSRAHGKETQYF
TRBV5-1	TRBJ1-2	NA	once	TGCGCCAGCAACGATGATGGGGGGACGGATGGCTACACCTTC	CASNDDGGTDGYTF
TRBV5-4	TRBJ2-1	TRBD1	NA	TGTGCCAGCAGACCCGCCGGGACAGGGTGGAATGAGCAGTTCTTC	CASRPAGTGWNEQFF
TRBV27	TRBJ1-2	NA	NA	TGTGCCAGCAGTTCCTTTAACATGGGAGTGGGCTACACCTTC	CASSSFNMGVGYTF
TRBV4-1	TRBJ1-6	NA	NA	TGCGCCAGCAGCCGACTAAATTCACCCCTCCACTTT	CASSRLNSPLHF
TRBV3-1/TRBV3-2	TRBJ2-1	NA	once	TGTGCCAGCAGCCATCGGGAAGCCTACAATGAGCAGTTCTTC	CASSHREAYNEQFF
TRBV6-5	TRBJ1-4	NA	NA	TGTGCCAGCAGTCTATCAGGGGACCCCAATGAAAAACTGTTTTTT	CASSLSGDPNEKLFF
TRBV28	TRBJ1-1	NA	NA	TGTGCCGGAGAATCCCCAAGTATTGGATCTGAAGCTTTCTTT	CAGESPSIGSEAFF
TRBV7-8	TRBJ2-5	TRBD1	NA	TGTGCCAGCAGCCGTAACAGGGGAGAGGGAGAGACCCAGTACTTC	CASSRNRGEGETQYF
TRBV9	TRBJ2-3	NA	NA	TGTGCCAGCAGCGACCGGGACGGGAAAAGTGTAGATACGCAGTATTTT	CASSDRDGKSVDTQYF
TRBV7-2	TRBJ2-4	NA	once	TGTGCCAGCAGCTTCCGGGCAGAAAACATTCAGTACTTC	CASSFRAENIQYF
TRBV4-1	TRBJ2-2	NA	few	TGCGCCAGCAGCTTACTGACTCCTACCACCGGGGAGCTGTTTTTT	CASSLLTPTTGELFF
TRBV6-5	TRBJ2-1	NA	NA	TGTGCCAGCAGCCGACGGGGGGCCTCCTACAATGAGCAGTTCTTC	CASSRRGASYNEQFF
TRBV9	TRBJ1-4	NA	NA	TGTGCCAGCAGCGTAGCGGGGGCGGGTGAAAAACTGTTTTTT	CASSVAGAGEKLFF
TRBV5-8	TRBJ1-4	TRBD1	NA	TGTGCCAGCAGCCTACGAACAGGGGCGATTAGTGAAAAACTGTTTTTT	CASSLRTGAISEKLFF
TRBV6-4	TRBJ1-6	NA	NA	TGTGCCAGCAGGGACAGCTCCTATAATTCACCCCTCCACTTT	CASRDSSYNSPLHF
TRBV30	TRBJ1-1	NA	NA	TGTGCCTGGAGTGTACTAGGGAGGGGATGGACTGAAGCTTTCTTT	CAWSVLGRGWTEAFF
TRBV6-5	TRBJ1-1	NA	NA	TGTGCCAGCAGGGGCAGCCCGGGGGATGAAGCTTTCTTT	CASRGSPGDEAFF
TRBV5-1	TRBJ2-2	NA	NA	TGCGCCAGCCAACAACAGGTATCTCCGAACACCGGGGAGCTGTTTTTT	CASQQQVSPNTGELFF
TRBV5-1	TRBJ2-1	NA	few	TGCGCCAGCAGCTTGAGGACCTACAATGAGCAGTTCTTC	CASSLRTYNEQFF
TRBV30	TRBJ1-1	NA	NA	TGTGCCTGGAGAACTACAGGGCCCACTGAAGCTTTCTTT	CAWRTTGPTEAFF
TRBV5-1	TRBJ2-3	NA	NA	TGCGCCAGCAGCTTGGACGGAAGCACAGATACGCAGTATTTT	CASSLDGSTDTQYF